One sample yielded the 5 T cell receptor beta chains listed below, sequenced in a study of T cells in localized non-small cell lung cancer. TCRdb's table, derived via immunoSEQ multiplex PCR, lists solely in-frame clones and lacks some. The repertoire holds about 20,000 clones, with about nine tenths as singletons. The sequencing here drew on PBMCs, taken before any cancer treatment. All receptors derive from a man aged 40 to 70 with stage II squamous cell lung carcinoma.

The rearrangement links TRBV5-4 to TRBJ2-5; TRBD2 agrees at 8 bases. The CDR3 consists of 14 residues. CDR1 is SGHNT, CDR2 YYREEE, per germline (reference sequence). V shed 4 bases and J 2 bases; nucleotides not matched to a gene: 4. The CDR3 region has the DNA TGTGCCAGCAGCCTCGGGGGGGGGCAAGAGACCCAGTACTTC. This sequence encodes CASSLGGGQETQYF.

The V call is TRBV5-1, the J call TRBJ1-1; tentative D call: TRBD1 (6 bases). The CDR3 has 15 amino acids. Trimming removed 0 bases at V and 0 bases at J, with 9 bases between. The germline CDR1 and CDR2 sequences are SGHRS and YFSETQ. CDR3 sequence: CASSLVGGMNTEAFF. For the CDR3, the DNA is TGCGCCAGCAGCTTGGTTGGGGGCATGAACACTGAAGCTTTCTTT.

This chain uses TRBV6-1 with TRBJ1-5; TRBD1 aligns across 7 bases. The CDR3 runs 14 residues. Per the germline V gene, CDR1 is MNHNS and CDR2 is SASEGT. V was clipped by 3 bases and J by 2 bases; unmatched bases: 1. The CDR3 loop reads CASSDQGGNQPQHF. CDR3 DNA: TGTGCCAGCAGTGACCAGGGGGGCAATCAGCCCCAGCATTTT.

This chain uses TRBV30 with TRBJ1-4; D unresolved. The germline V gene has CDR1 GTSNPN and CDR2 SVGIG (reference sequence). The CDR3 length is 17 residues. Trimming removed 2 bases from V and 1 base from J, with 17 bases in between. CDR3 in DNA: TGTGCCTGGAGTTATAAACAGAGGCTTCGAACTAATGAAAAACTGTTTTTT. Protein: CAWSYKQRLRTNEKLFF.

This clone has only one observation. The V gene is TRBV30, the J gene TRBJ1-3, with D hard to call. CDR1 is GTSNPN and CDR2 is SVGIG in the germline V gene (reference sequence). V lost 6 bases, J lost 0 bases, and 9 bases lay in between. This CDR3 has 13 amino acids. The CDR3 bases are TGTGCCTGCCAGGCTAGCTCTGGAAACACCATATATTTT. Its translation: CACQASSGNTIYF.